This TCR beta chain is from a study of T cell changes during pregnancy in multiple sclerosis. Profiling relied on immunoSEQ multiplex PCR, and the TCRdb table lists in-frame clones only, not all of them. The table records about 40,000 clones, around 89% of them present only once. Sequencing used CD4+ T cells from peripheral blood mononuclear cells, obtained after pregnancy. This TCR was recovered from a female donor with multiple sclerosis, enrolled in a pregnancy study.

This CDR3 is CASSQAPQGTGELFF. CDR3 DNA: TGTGCCAGCAGCCAAGCCCCCCAGGGCACCGGGGAGCTGTTTTTT. The gene calls are TRBV4-2 and TRBJ2-2; possibly TRBD1 for D (5 bases). The germline CDR1 and CDR2 sequences are LGHNA and YNFKEQ. V was cut by 1 base and J by 4 bases, with 10 bases left in between. CDR3 length equals 15 residues.